The 30 T cell receptor beta chains below were found in one sample sequenced in a study of blood T cells in healthy people across ages. Primers used in a second PCR of roughly 7 to 12 cycles were a sample-barcoded 5' primer and a J-beta primer mix. One entry per CDR3 protein results from TCRdb running MiXCR on the 5' RACE reads. The sample includes roughly 800,000 distinct CDR3 sequences, 58% of them seen just once. What was sequenced was blood. The receptors were gathered from a man younger than 45 in good health.

The chain joins TRBV27 to TRBJ2-1; 10 bases align to TRBD2. The CDR3 extends over 15 amino acids. The J segment lost 6 bases and the V segment lost 7 bases, leaving 9 bases of the junction unmatched. Looked up from germline, CDR1 is MNHEY and CDR2 is SMNVEV (reference sequence). CDR3 loop: CASTPGTSATNEQFF. The DNA for the CDR3 is TGTGCCAGCACCCCCGGGACTAGCGCCACCAATGAGCAGTTCTTC.

The count of this clonotype is one. The CDR3 loop is CASKAAFGSYNEQYF. The CDR3 DNA reads as TGTGCCAGCAAGGCTGCTTTTGGCTCCTACAATGAGCAGTACTTC. The gene calls are TRBV6-5 and TRBJ2-7; D unresolved. This CDR3 has 15 residues. The germline V gene encodes CDR1 MNHEY and CDR2 SVGAGI. V shed 7 bases and J shed 7 bases, with 23 bases lying between them.

This clonotype was observed a few times. The gene calls are TRBV29-1 and TRBJ1-2; a weak D match, TRBD1 (5 bases). Looked up from germline, CDR1 is SQVTM and CDR2 is ANQGSEA. V lost 3 bases, J lost 4 bases, and 12 bases lay in between. The CDR3 totals 13 residues. This CDR3 is CSVDSGSSYGYTF. The CDR3 DNA reads TGCAGCGTTGACTCAGGGTCCAGCTATGGCTACACCTTC.

The chain links TRBV14 to TRBJ2-5; D is undetermined. The CDR3 spans 14 residues. V was clipped by 0 bases and J by 5 bases, with 10 bases between them. Germline CDR1 SGHDN, CDR2 FVKESK. In DNA form, the CDR3 reads TGTGCCAGCAGCCAAGATCCCCTCCGTGAGACCCAGTACTTC. Residues: CASSQDPLRETQYF.

This clonotype has only a few counts. The rearrangement uses TRBV29-1 and TRBJ2-5, with 15 positions matching TRBD2. From germline, CDR1 is SQVTM and CDR2 ANQGSEA. The CDR3 loop spans 14 amino acids. V lost 5 bases, J lost 4 bases, and 2 bases stayed unmatched. The CDR3 reads CSVRTSGRVETQYF. In DNA, the CDR3 is TGCAGCGTTCGGACTAGCGGGAGGGTAGAGACCCAGTACTTC. Drawing the rest from reference TRBV29-1 and TRBJ2-5, the complete variable domain is SAVISQKPSRDICQRGTSLTIQCQVDSQVTMMFWYRQQPGQSLTLIATANQGSEATYESGFVIDKFPISRPNLTFSTLTVSNMSPEDSSIYLCSVRTSGRVETQYFGPGTRLLVL.

This clonotype was observed once. The genes are TRBV15 and TRBJ2-7; a weak D match, TRBD2 (5 bases). The CDR3 sequence is 12 residues long. V shed 6 bases and J shed 4 bases, with 10 bases lying between them. CDR1 is LNHNV and CDR2 is YYDKDF in the germline V gene (reference sequence). The CDR3 region is CATSEGDYEQYF. For the CDR3, the DNA is TGTGCCACCAGTGAGGGAGATTACGAGCAGTACTTC.

The rearrangement joins TRBV6-5 to TRBJ2-6, with D perhaps matching TRBD2 (5 bases). Trimming shortened V by 7 bases and J by 1 base, and 8 bases separated the two germline ends. Germline assignment: CDR1 MNHEY and CDR2 SVGAGI. This CDR3 has 14 amino acids. For the CDR3, the DNA is TGTGCCAGCAAGAGGGATTCTGGGGCCAACGTCCTGACTTTC. Amino acid sequence: CASKRDSGANVLTF.

A few counts support this clonotype. The gene calls are TRBV20-1 and TRBJ2-3, with 7 bases fitting TRBD2. The CDR3 runs to 14 residues. Germline CDR1 is DFQATT and CDR2 is SNEGSKA (reference sequence). V shed 6 bases and J 8 bases; nucleotides not matched to a gene: 14. CDR3 in DNA: TGCAGTGCCGGGGAAGCTACGACGGGAGGTACGCAGTATTTT. Translated, it gives CSAGEATTGGTQYF.

As concerns this clonotype: One junction end disagrees with the germline gene, perhaps due to a read error. The V gene is TRBV7-2, the J gene TRBJ1-2, with 8 bases identical to TRBD1. The CDR3 loop spans 14 amino acids. Per the germline V gene, CDR1 is SGHTA and CDR2 is FQGNSA. The CDR3 region is CASSLGQGARGYTF. DNA for the CDR3: TGCGCCAGCAGCTTGGGGCAGGGGGCGCGAGGCTACACCTTC.

This clonotype was seen only a few times. The genes are TRBV29-1 and TRBJ1-2, with 7 nucleotides matching TRBD1. CDR1 is SQVTM and CDR2 is ANQGSEA in the germline V gene. The CDR3 is 14 residues long. The junction had 12 bases not matched to a gene; V was cut back by 6 bases and J by 5 bases. The CDR3 spells CSVTDRDSAYGYTF. In DNA form, the CDR3 reads TGCAGCGTCACCGACCGGGACAGCGCGTATGGCTACACCTTC.

The chain combines TRBV20-1 with TRBJ2-5; 8 bases agree with TRBD2. Trimming at V came to 3 bases and at J to 4 bases, leaving 13 bases not matched to a gene. Per germline, CDR1 DFQATT and CDR2 SNEGSKA (reference sequence). This CDR3 contains 16 residues. The DNA of the CDR3 is TGCAGTGCTAGGTTTTTCATCGGCCTAGCGGGAGAGACCCAGTACTTC. This codes for CSARFFIGLAGETQYF.

V usage is TRBV30 and J usage is TRBJ1-4; 7 nucleotides match TRBD1. The CDR3 has 12 residues. Germline loops: CDR1 GTSNPN, CDR2 SVGIG (reference sequence). Unmatched junction bases numbered 0, after V lost 0 bases and J lost 8 bases. The CDR3 DNA reads as TGTGCCTGGAGTGTACAGGGGGAAAAACTGTTTTTT. The encoded protein is CAWSVQGEKLFF.

The chain couples TRBV27 to TRBJ2-1; D gene uncertain. There are 15 residues in the CDR3. Trimming took 1 base from V and 0 from J, leaving 7 bases between them. CDR1 is MNHEY, CDR2 SMNVEV, per germline (reference sequence). CDR3 protein: CASSLFASSYNEQFF. The CDR3 region has the DNA TGTGCCAGCAGTTTATTTGCTAGCTCCTACAATGAGCAGTTCTTC.

At least ten counts were recorded for this clonotype. V gene TRBV20-1 combines with J gene TRBJ2-5; D is possibly TRBD2 (6 bases). Germline V gene lookup returns CDR1 DFQATT and CDR2 SNEGSKA (reference sequence). Trimming pared 3 bases from V and 6 bases from J, leaving 14 bases between. The CDR3 has 13 residues. Here the CDR3 reads CSASGGARKTQYF. The CDR3 DNA is TGCAGTGCTAGTGGAGGGGCGAGGAAGACCCAGTACTTC.

This clonotype was observed a few times. A single base separates this from a much larger clone, so it may be a read error. V and J are TRBV12-3 or TRBV12-4 and TRBJ2-3; D uncertain. This CDR3 region has 14 residues. The CDR3 region is CASSVGVAGDAQYF. DNA for the CDR3: TGTGCCAGCAGTGTCGGAGTGGCCGGAGATGCGCAGTATTTT.

The rearrangement joins TRBV5-1 to TRBJ2-7; 8 nucleotides match TRBD1. This CDR3 comprises 15 residues. The V segment lost 1 base and the J segment 0 bases; nucleotides outside the gene matches: 3. Germline CDR1 reads SGHRS; CDR2 reads YFSETQ. The CDR3 here is CASSLRDRSSYEQYF. For the CDR3, the DNA is TGCGCCAGCAGCTTGAGGGACAGGAGCTCCTACGAGCAGTACTTC.

This clonotype occurred once. The CDR3 DNA reads TGTGCCAGCAGCAGTTCCTCGGGGTTAGGTGTCTACGAGCAGTACTTC. Its protein product is CASSSSSGLGVYEQYF. The rearrangement joins TRBV7-9 to TRBJ2-7, with D perhaps matching TRBD2 (5 bases). Germline CDR1 is SEHNR and CDR2 is FQNEAQ (reference sequence). This CDR3 has 16 residues. Trimming took off 5 bases at V and 3 bases at J, with 20 bases between the two ends.

For this clonotype: A much larger clonotype is one base distant, so this may be a read error. This chain's CDR3 is CSAREAYAQETQFF. The CDR3 DNA sequence: TGCAGTGCTAGAGAGGCGTACGCACAAGAGACCCAGTTCTTC. V and J are TRBV20-1 and TRBJ2-1; D not certain. The germline CDR1 and CDR2 sequences are DFQATT and SNEGSKA (reference sequence). CDR3 length equals 14 residues. V lost 0 bases and J 13 bases, leaving 19 bases between the germline ends.

This clonotype has a handful of counts. This chain connects TRBV7-2 to TRBJ1-6, with a possible D match to TRBD1 (5 bases). V was pared by 4 bases and J by 5 bases, with 15 bases between. Germline V gene sequence: CDR1 SGHTA, CDR2 FQGNSA. CDR3 length: 16 amino acids. The chain's CDR3 is CASSYTGTKNNSPLHF. Here the CDR3 DNA reads TGTGCCAGCAGCTATACCGGGACCAAGAATAATTCACCCCTCCACTTT.

A few counts support this clonotype. V is TRBV7-9 and J is TRBJ1-1; D may be TRBD1 (5 bases). V was pared by 4 bases and J by 6 bases, with 18 bases between. The CDR3 length is 15 residues. Germline V gene sequence: CDR1 SEHNR, CDR2 FQNEAQ (reference sequence). This CDR3 reads CASSSRRLGHAEAFF. The CDR3, as DNA: TGTGCCAGCAGCTCCCGACGACTAGGACATGCTGAAGCTTTCTTT.

This rearrangement joins TRBV5-8 to TRBJ2-5; 9 bases match TRBD1. CDR3 size: 15 residues. The V gene end was trimmed by 4 bases and the J gene end by 3 bases; junction bases not matched to a gene: 7. The germline CDR1 and CDR2 sequences are SGHTS and YDEGEE. The CDR3, as DNA: TGTGCCAGCAGCCAGAGAGGACAGGGGAAAGAGACCCAGTACTTC. The encoded protein is CASSQRGQGKETQYF.

The gene calls are TRBV20-1 and TRBJ2-7, with a weak D call TRBD1 (6 bases). The length of the CDR3 is 13 residues. V was clipped by 5 bases and J by 1 base, with 12 bases between them. Germline loops: CDR1 DFQATT, CDR2 SNEGSKA (reference sequence). As DNA, the CDR3 is TGCAGTGCTTCACAGGGTCTGTCCTACGAGCAGTACTTC. Its translation: CSASQGLSYEQYF.

This clonotype has just a few counts. The chain is built from TRBV2 and TRBJ2-5, with 7 bases that match TRBD2. V shed 11 bases, J shed 4 bases, and the junction held 10 bases outside the gene matches. CDR1 is SNHLY, CDR2 FYNNEI, per germline. CDR3 length equals 13 residues. CDR3 DNA: TGTGCCGGAAATTGGGGCGGGAGAGAGACCCAGTACTTC. Its translation: CAGNWGGRETQYF.

The rearrangement joins TRBV20-1 to TRBJ2-7; D perhaps matches TRBD1 (5 bases). CDR1 and CDR2 from the germline V gene are DFQATT and SNEGSKA (reference sequence). V was pared by 3 bases and J by 0 bases, with 15 bases between. The CDR3 totals 15 residues. In DNA, the CDR3 is TGCAGTGCTAGTTCCCAGGACACCCCCTCCTACGAGCAGTACTTC. As protein: CSASSQDTPSYEQYF.

This chain connects TRBV25-1 to TRBJ2-1, with D perhaps assigned TRBD1 or TRBD2 (5 bases each). This CDR3 has 15 residues. The germline V gene encodes CDR1 MGHDK and CDR2 SYGVNS. V lost 7 bases and J 1 base, leaving 14 bases between the germline ends. The CDR3 spells CASTSGTPSYNEQFF. The DNA of the CDR3 is TGTGCCAGCACATCTGGGACGCCTTCCTACAATGAGCAGTTCTTC.

The DNA for the CDR3 is TGTGCCAGCAGCGCTGAAGCGGGAGGGCCGGGAGAGACCCAGTACTTC. Amino acids: CASSAEAGGPGETQYF. The chain has TRBV3-1 and TRBJ2-5; TRBD2 agrees at 10 bases. The CDR3 is 16 amino acids. Germline lookup yields CDR1 LGHDT and CDR2 YNNKEL (reference sequence). J gave up 4 bases and V 5 bases, and 10 bases lay outside the gene matches.

This clonotype was detected only once. The chain uses TRBV5-1 and TRBJ2-3; the match to TRBD2 covers 8 bases. The CDR3 is 16 residues long. Germline trimming cut 0 bases from V and 3 bases from J; bases unmatched to any gene: 6. The germline gives CDR1 SGHRS, CDR2 YFSETQ. The CDR3 DNA sequence: TGCGCCAGCAGCTTGGAAGCGGGAGACGTAACAGATACGCAGTATTTT. Translated, it gives CASSLEAGDVTDTQYF.

In its sample, this clonotype was seen a few times. In DNA form, the CDR3 reads TGTGCCAGCAGTGCCGGGACGGGAGACTACGAGCAGTACTTC. This translates into CASSAGTGDYEQYF. The chain recombines TRBV2 with TRBJ2-7, with D possibly being TRBD2 (6 bases). The CDR3 spans 14 residues. Per the germline V gene, CDR1 is SNHLY and CDR2 is FYNNEI. Trimming left V 4 bases short and J 3 bases short, with 13 bases between. Full variable domain (remainder filled in from reference TRBV2 and TRBJ2-7): EPEVTQTPSHQVTQMGQEVILRCVPISNHLYFYWYRQILGQKVEFLVSFYNNEISEKSEIFDDQFSVERPDGSNFTLKIRSTKLEDSAMYFCASSAGTGDYEQYFGPGTRLTVT.

This clonotype was seen a few times. The rearrangement uses TRBV25-1 and TRBJ1-1, with D hard to call. The CDR3 runs to 12 residues. Germline values: CDR1 MGHDK, CDR2 SYGVNS. V dropped 5 bases and J dropped 11 bases, with 15 bases sitting between them. CDR3: CASSQMGGLAFF. In nucleotides, the CDR3 is TGTGCCAGCAGTCAGATGGGAGGGTTGGCTTTCTTT.

The J gene is TRBJ2-3, the V gene TRBV4-2; D ambiguous. The CDR3 extends over 15 amino acids. Trimming removed 1 base at V and 4 bases at J, with 12 bases between. Per germline, CDR1 LGHNA and CDR2 YNFKEQ. The CDR3: CASSQVSRMSDTQYF. The CDR3 DNA is TGTGCCAGCAGCCAAGTCTCTAGGATGTCAGATACGCAGTATTTT.